The 11 T cell receptor beta chains below come from one sample, sequenced in a study of blood T cell repertoires in COVID-19. Measured with immunoSEQ multiplex PCR; TCRdb has only the in-frame clones, and not every one. The profile shows 150,000 to 200,000 clones, roughly 90% of them singletons. What was sequenced was peripheral blood. The receptors were sampled from a man between 60 and 70 years old with active or convalescent COVID-19.

The gene calls are TRBV27 and TRBJ1-2; no definite D call. Germline CDR1 is MNHEY and CDR2 is SMNVEV (reference sequence). The V gene lost 1 base and the J gene lost 2 bases, with 11 bases spanning the gap. The CDR3 consists of 15 residues. The CDR3 DNA reads as TGTGCCAGCAGTTTATTGGGCGCCGGCAACTATGGCTACACCTTC. It codes for CASSLLGAGNYGYTF.

The chain couples TRBV19 to TRBJ2-7; a weak D match, TRBD2 (5 bases). V was shortened by 6 bases and J by 6 bases, with 15 bases between the two germline ends. The CDR3 consists of 13 residues. CDR1 is LNHDA and CDR2 is SQIVND in the germline V gene (reference sequence). CDR3 loop: CASRTTAAGEQYF. Written as DNA, the CDR3 is TGTGCCAGTAGGACCACCGCTGCGGGCGAGCAGTACTTC.

The rearrangement joins TRBV28 to TRBJ1-4, with a possible D match to TRBD1 (6 bases). Deletions cut 6 bases from V and 7 bases from J, with 15 bases between. This CDR3 comprises 14 residues. CDR1 and CDR2 (germline): MDHEN, SYDVKM. DNA of the CDR3: TGTGCCAGCAGCGAGGGGGGGATCGGTGAAAAACTGTTTTTT. This encodes CASSEGGIGEKLFF.

The gene calls are TRBV10-2 and TRBJ2-5; TRBD1 aligns across 7 bases. After removal of 2 bases from V and 4 bases from J, the junction contained 4 bases not matched to a gene. Germline values: CDR1 WSHSY, CDR2 SAAADI. This CDR3 is 14 amino acids long. Here the CDR3 DNA reads TGCGCCAGCAGTGAGGAGGGGGCAGGAGAGACCCAGTACTTC. The encoded protein is CASSEEGAGETQYF.

The chain couples TRBV19 to TRBJ1-5; 10 bases fit TRBD1. Trimming at V came to 8 bases and at J to 2 bases, leaving 3 bases not matched to a gene. The CDR3 is made up of 14 amino acids. CDR1 is LNHDA, CDR2 SQIVND, per germline (reference sequence). The CDR3 sequence is CASGGTGGNQPQHF. In nucleotides, the CDR3 is TGTGCCAGTGGGGGGACAGGGGGCAATCAGCCCCAGCATTTT.

Of note for this clone: At one end the junction does not follow the germline gene, possibly because of a read error. V and J are TRBV14 and TRBJ1-4, with D perhaps TRBD1 (5 bases). The CDR3 has 14 residues. Germline V gene lookup returns CDR1 SGHDN and CDR2 FVKESK. CDR3: CASTQRQPEEKLFF. DNA for the CDR3: TGTGCCAGCACCCAAAGACAGCCCGAGGAAAAACTGTTTTTT.

The V and J genes are TRBV18 and TRBJ2-1, with TRBD2 matching over 10 bases. The CDR3 covers 16 residues. V shed 2 bases, J shed 5 bases, and the junction held 6 bases outside the gene matches. Germline lookup yields CDR1 KGHSH and CDR2 LQKENI. CDR3 sequence reads: CASSPTGLALDNEQFF. CDR3 DNA sequence: TGTGCCAGCTCACCAACGGGACTAGCGCTCGACAATGAGCAGTTCTTC.

This chain links TRBV12-3 or TRBV12-4 with TRBJ2-7; weak D call: TRBD1 (5 bases). V was cut by 3 bases and J by 4 bases, with 10 bases left in between. There are 13 residues in the CDR3. The CDR3 nucleotides read TGTGCCAGCAGTTTGGCAAAGGGGTACGAGCAGTACTTC. This sequence encodes CASSLAKGYEQYF.

This chain joins TRBV24-1 and TRBJ2-3; possibly TRBD2 for D (6 bases). The germline V and J ends were trimmed by 6 bases and 0 bases, with 12 bases remaining between them. The CDR3 is 15 amino acids. Germline CDR1 and CDR2: KGHDR and SFDVKD. In DNA, the CDR3 is TGTGCCACCAGTTCGGGAGCCTCTAGCACAGATACGCAGTATTTT. It translates to CATSSGASSTDTQYF.

The rearrangement joins TRBV10-3 to TRBJ2-3; D may be TRBD2 (6 bases). This CDR3 has 14 residues. Between the trimmed V and J ends, which lost 5 bases and 6 bases, there was a span of 15 bases. Per germline, CDR1 ENHRY and CDR2 SYGVKD. Here the CDR3 DNA reads TGTGCCATCAGTCTCGCCGGGAGTTATGATACGCAGTATTTT. Translating it yields CAISLAGSYDTQYF.

The CDR3 DNA reads as TGTGCCAGCAGCACCGGGGTTGAAGCTTTCTTT. This codes for CASSTGVEAFF. J is TRBJ1-1 and V is TRBV12-3 or TRBV12-4; no clear D gene. The CDR3 consists of 11 residues. V dropped 6 bases and J dropped 7 bases, with 9 bases sitting between them.